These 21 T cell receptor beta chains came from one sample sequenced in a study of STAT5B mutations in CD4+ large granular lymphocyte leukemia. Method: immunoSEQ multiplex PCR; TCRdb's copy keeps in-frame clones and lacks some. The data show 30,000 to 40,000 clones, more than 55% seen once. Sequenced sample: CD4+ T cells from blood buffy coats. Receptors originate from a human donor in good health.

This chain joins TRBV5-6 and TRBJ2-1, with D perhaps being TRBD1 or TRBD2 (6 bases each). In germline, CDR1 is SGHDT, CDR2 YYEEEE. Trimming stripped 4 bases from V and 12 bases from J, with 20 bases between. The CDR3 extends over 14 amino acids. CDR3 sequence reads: CASSPAPLGGGQFF. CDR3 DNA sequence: TGTGCCAGCAGCCCCGCCCCCTTGGGGGGCGGGCAGTTCTTC.

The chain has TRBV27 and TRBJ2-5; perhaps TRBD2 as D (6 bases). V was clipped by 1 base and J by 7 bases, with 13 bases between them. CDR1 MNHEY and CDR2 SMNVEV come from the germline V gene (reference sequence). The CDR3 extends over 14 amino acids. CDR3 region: CASSLFGDGGTQYF. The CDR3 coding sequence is TGTGCCAGCAGTTTATTTGGGGACGGGGGGACCCAGTACTTC.

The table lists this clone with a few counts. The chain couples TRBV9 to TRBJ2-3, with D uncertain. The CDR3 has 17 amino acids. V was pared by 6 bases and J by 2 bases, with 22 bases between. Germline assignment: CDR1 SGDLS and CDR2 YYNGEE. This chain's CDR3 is CASILRSDPSATDTQYF. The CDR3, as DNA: TGTGCCAGCATCCTACGGTCAGATCCTTCTGCCACAGATACGCAGTATTTT.

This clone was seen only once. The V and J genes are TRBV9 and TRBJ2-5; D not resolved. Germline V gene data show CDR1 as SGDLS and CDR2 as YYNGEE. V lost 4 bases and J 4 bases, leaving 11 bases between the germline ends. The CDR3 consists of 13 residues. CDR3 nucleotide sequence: TGTGCCAGCAGCCCGCCGGCCGGAGAGACCCAGTACTTC. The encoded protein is CASSPPAGETQYF.

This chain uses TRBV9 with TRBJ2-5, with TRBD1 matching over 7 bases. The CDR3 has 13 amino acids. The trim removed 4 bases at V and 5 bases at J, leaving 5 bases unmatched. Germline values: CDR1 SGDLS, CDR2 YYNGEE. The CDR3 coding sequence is TGTGCCAGCAGCTGGGCAGGGGGTGAGACCCAGTACTTC. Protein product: CASSWAGGETQYF.

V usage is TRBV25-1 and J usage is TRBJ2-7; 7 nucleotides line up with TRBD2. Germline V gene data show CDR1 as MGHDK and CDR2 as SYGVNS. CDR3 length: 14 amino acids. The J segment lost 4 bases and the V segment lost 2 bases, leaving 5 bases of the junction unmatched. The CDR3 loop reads CASSETGTTYEQYF. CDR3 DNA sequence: TGTGCCAGCAGTGAAACCGGGACTACATACGAGCAGTACTTC.

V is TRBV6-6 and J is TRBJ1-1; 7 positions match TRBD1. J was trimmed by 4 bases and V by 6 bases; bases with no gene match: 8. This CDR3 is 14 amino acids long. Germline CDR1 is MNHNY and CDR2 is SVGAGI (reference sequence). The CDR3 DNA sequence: TGTGCCAGCAGGCAGCCAAGGGGGCTCACTGAAGCTTTCTTT. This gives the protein CASRQPRGLTEAFF.

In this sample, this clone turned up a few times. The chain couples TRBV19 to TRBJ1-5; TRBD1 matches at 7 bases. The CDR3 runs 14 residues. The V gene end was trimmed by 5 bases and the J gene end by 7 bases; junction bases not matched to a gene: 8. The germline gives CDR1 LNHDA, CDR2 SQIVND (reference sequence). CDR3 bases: TGTGCCAGTAGTGTTACAGGGGCGGGACAGCCCCAGCATTTT. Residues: CASSVTGAGQPQHF.

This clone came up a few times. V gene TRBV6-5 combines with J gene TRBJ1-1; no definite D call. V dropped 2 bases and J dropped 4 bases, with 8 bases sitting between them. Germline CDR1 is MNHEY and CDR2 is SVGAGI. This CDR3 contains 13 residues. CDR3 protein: CASSYRTTTEAFF. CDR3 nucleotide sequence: TGTGCCAGCAGTTACAGGACGACCACTGAAGCTTTCTTT.

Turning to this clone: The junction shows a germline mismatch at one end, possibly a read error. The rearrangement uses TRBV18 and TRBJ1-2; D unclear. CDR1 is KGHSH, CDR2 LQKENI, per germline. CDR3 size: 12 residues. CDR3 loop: CASSPLLDSPFF. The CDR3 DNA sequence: TGTGCCAGCTCACCATTGCTGGATTCGCCGTTCTTC.

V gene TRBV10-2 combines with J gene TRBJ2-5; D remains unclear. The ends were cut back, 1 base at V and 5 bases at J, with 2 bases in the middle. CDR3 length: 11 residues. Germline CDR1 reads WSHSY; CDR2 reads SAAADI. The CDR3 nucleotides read TGCGCCAGCAGTGAGTGGGAGACCCAGTACTTC. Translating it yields CASSEWETQYF.

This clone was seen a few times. CDR3 sequence reads: CASSTAWNTEAFF. CDR3 DNA: TGTGCCAGCAGCACAGCGTGGAACACTGAAGCTTTCTTT. The chain has TRBV7-6 and TRBJ1-1; D is ambiguous. Germline-derived CDR1 and CDR2 are SGHVS and FNYEAQ. This CDR3 comprises 13 residues. V gave up 5 bases and J gave up 1 base, with 8 bases separating them.

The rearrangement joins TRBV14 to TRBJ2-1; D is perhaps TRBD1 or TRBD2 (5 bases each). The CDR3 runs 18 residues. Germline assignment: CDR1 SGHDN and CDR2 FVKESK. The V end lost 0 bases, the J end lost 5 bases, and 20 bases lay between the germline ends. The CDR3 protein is CASSQDLGRGPLDNEQFF. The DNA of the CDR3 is TGTGCCAGCAGCCAAGATCTCGGTCGGGGCCCATTGGACAATGAGCAGTTCTTC.

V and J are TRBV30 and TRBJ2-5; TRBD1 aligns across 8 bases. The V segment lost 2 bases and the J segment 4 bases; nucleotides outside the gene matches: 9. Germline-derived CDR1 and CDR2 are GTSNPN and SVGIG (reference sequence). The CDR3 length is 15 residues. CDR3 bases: TGTGCCTGGAGTTCCGGCCAGGGGGCTCGAGAGACCCAGTACTTC. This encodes CAWSSGQGARETQYF.

The CDR3 here is CASSQDRGRYNSPLHF. CDR3 nucleotides: TGTGCCAGCAGCCAGGACAGGGGGCGTTATAATTCACCCCTCCACTTT. V and J are TRBV5-6 and TRBJ1-6, with 11 bases lining up with TRBD1. The CDR3 contains 16 residues. The germline gives CDR1 SGHDT, CDR2 YYEEEE. V was clipped by 4 bases and J by 4 bases; unmatched bases: 4.

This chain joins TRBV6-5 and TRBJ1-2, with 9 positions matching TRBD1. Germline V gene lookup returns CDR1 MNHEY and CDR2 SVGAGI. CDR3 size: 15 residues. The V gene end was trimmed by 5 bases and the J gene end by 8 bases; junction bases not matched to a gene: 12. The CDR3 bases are TGTGCCAGCAGTCTTGGGACAGGGAACTATCCCGGCTACACCTTC. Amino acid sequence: CASSLGTGNYPGYTF.

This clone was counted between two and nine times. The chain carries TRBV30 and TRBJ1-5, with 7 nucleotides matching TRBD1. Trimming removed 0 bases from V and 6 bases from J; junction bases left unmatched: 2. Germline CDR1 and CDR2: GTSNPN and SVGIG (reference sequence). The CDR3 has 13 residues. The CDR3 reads CAWSVQGVQPQHF. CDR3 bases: TGTGCCTGGAGTGTTCAGGGGGTTCAGCCCCAGCATTTT.

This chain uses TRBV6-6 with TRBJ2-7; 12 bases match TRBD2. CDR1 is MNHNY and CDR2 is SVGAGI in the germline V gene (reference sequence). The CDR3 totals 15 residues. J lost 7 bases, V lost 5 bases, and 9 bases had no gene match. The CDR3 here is CASSPPSGGAEEQYF. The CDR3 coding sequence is TGTGCCAGCAGTCCACCTAGCGGGGGGGCGGAAGAGCAGTACTTC.

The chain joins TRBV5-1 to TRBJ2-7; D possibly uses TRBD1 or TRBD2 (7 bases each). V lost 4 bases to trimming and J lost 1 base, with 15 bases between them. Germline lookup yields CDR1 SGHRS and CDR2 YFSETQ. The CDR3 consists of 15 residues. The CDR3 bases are TGCGCCAGCAGCGGGAGGGGGACAGCTTCCTACGAGCAGTACTTC. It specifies CASSGRGTASYEQYF. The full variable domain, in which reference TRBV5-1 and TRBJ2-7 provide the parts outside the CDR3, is KAGVTQTPRYLIKTRGQQVTLSCSPISGHRSVSWYQQTPGQGLQFLFEYFSETQRNKGNFPGRFSGRQFSNSRSEMNVSTLELGDSALYLCASSGRGTASYEQYFGPGTRLTVT.

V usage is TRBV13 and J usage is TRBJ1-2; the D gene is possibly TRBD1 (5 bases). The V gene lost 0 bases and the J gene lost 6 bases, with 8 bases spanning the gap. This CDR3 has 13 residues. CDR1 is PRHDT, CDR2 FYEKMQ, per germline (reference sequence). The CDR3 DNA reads TGTGCCAGCAGCTTAGGTACAGGTAATGGCTACACCTTC. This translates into CASSLGTGNGYTF.

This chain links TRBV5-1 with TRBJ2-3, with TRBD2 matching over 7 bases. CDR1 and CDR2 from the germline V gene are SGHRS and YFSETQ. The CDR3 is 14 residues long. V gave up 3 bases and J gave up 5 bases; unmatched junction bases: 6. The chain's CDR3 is CASSSGLVVDTQYF. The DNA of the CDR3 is TGCGCCAGCAGCTCCGGACTAGTCGTAGATACGCAGTATTTT.